A selection of T cell receptor beta chains follows, all from one sample in a study of T-cell reconstitution after alpha-beta-depleted transplantation in children. TCRdb fed the PCR reads into MiXCR, producing one record per CDR3 protein. Of approximately 490,000 distinct CDR3 sequences listed, approximately 12% are singletons. The starting material was PBMCs from the stem cell graft donor, obtained from the stem cell graft. Receptor source: a human donor who donated a stem cell graft to a child with combined immunodeficiency. Each CDR3 is given with its conserved first and last residue. A D gene is named only where the DNA matches it firmly. Some rows have no size entry. The others give once, few or many, or a class for an expanded clone.

v_call	clone_size	d_call	j_call	cdr3_nt	cdr3_aa
TRBV6-2/TRBV6-3	many	TRBD2	TRBJ2-5	TGTGCCAGCAGTTACTCGATTCTTACTAGCGGGGAACAAGAGACCCAGTACTTC	CASSYSILTSGEQETQYF
TRBV20-1	many	NA	TRBJ1-2	TGCAGTGCTAGACCAGGACTGAGCTATGGCTACACCTTC	CSARPGLSYGYTF
TRBV20-1	few	TRBD2	TRBJ2-3	TGCAGTGCTAGGTGGGCTAGCGGAGCTAGCACAGATACGCAGTATTTT	CSARWASGASTDTQYF
TRBV29-1	few	TRBD1	TRBJ2-7	TGCAGCGTTGGTACCGGACAGGGCTACGAGCAGTACTTC	CSVGTGQGYEQYF
TRBV6-5	many	NA	TRBJ1-2	TGTGCCAGCAGTTACCAGAAGGGTTCTAACTATGGCTACACCTTC	CASSYQKGSNYGYTF
TRBV12-3/TRBV12-4	NA	NA	TRBJ1-2	TGTGCCAGCAGTCAATCCGGGATCTACTATGGCTACACCTTC	CASSQSGIYYGYTF
TRBV12-3/TRBV12-4	NA	TRBD1	TRBJ2-7	TGTGCCAGCAGTCTGATGCAGGGGGCGACGTACGAGCAGTACTTC	CASSLMQGATYEQYF
TRBV4-3	many	NA	TRBJ2-1	TGCGCCAGCAGCCAAGGGGCGGAGTACTCCTACAATGAGCAGTTCTTC	CASSQGAEYSYNEQFF
TRBV12-3/TRBV12-4	NA	TRBD1	TRBJ1-4	TGTGCCAGCAGTTCGGACAGGGATGGTGAAAAACTGTTTTTT	CASSSDRDGEKLFF
TRBV7-6	many	TRBD2	TRBJ2-2	TGTGCCAGCAGCTTAGGGCTAGCGGGCACCGGGGAGCTGTTTTTT	CASSLGLAGTGELFF
TRBV5-1	NA	NA	TRBJ2-1	TGCGCCAGCAGCCCCGGGACGGGGCAGTTCTTC	CASSPGTGQFF
TRBV12-3/TRBV12-4	few	NA	TRBJ2-7	TGTGCCAGCAGTTTGACAGGACCTAACGAGCAGTACTTC	CASSLTGPNEQYF
TRBV6-5	few	NA	TRBJ1-5	TGTGCCAGCAGTTACTCGATTAGGGGAGGACAGCCCCAGCATTTT	CASSYSIRGGQPQHF
TRBV12-3/TRBV12-4	few	NA	TRBJ2-5	TGTGCCAGCAGTTTAGCCCGCCCATTACTTCTGGAGACCCAGTACTTC	CASSLARPLLLETQYF
TRBV12-3/TRBV12-4	NA	NA	TRBJ1-5	TGTGCCAGCAGTCCACAGTGGGAGGGTCAGCCCCAGCATTTT	CASSPQWEGQPQHF
TRBV20-1	few	NA	TRBJ2-7	TGCGCCCCCAGGGGATGGAATGGGGAGCAGTACTTC	CAPRGWNGEQYF